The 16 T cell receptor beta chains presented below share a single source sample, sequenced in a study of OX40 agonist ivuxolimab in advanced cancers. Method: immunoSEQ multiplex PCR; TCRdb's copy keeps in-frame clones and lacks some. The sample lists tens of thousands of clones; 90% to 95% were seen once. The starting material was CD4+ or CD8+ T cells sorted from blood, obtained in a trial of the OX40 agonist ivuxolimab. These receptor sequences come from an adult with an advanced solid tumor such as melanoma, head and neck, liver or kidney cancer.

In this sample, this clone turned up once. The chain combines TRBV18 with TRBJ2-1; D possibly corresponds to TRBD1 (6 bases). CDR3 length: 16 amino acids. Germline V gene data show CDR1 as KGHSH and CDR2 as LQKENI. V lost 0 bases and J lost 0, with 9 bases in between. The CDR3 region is CASSPPGQSSYNEQFF. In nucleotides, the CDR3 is TGTGCCAGCTCACCACCCGGACAGAGCTCCTACAATGAGCAGTTCTTC.

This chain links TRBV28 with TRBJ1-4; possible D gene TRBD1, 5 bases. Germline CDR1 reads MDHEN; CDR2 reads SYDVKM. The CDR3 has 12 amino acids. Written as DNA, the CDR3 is TGTGTAATTCGGGGGTTGGGTGAAAAACTGTTTTTT. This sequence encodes CVIRGLGEKLFF. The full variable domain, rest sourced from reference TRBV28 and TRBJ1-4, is DVKVTQSSRYLVKRTGEKVFLECVQDMDHENMFWYRQDPGLGLRLIYFSYDVKMKEKGDIPEGYSVSREKKERFSLILESASTNQTSMYLCVIRGLGEKLFFGSGTQLSVL.

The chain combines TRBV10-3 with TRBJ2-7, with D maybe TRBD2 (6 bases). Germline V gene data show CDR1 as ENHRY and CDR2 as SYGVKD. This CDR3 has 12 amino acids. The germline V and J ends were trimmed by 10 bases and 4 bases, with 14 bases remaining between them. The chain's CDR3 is CATAGSVYEQYF. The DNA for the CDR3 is TGTGCCACGGCGGGGTCCGTATACGAGCAGTACTTC.

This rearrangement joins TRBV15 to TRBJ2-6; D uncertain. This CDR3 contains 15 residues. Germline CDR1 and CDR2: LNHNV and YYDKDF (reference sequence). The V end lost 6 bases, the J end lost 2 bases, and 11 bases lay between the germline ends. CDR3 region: CATSASRTGANVLTF. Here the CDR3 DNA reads TGTGCCACCAGTGCATCCAGAACTGGGGCCAACGTCCTGACTTTC.

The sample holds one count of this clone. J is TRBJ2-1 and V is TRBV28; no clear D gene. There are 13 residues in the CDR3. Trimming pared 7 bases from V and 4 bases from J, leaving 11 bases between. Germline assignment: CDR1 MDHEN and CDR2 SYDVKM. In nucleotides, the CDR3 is TGTGCCAGCAAAAGGACGGATTACAATGAGCAGTTCTTC. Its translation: CASKRTDYNEQFF. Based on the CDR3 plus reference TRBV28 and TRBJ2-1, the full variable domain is DVKVTQSSRYLVKRTGEKVFLECVQDMDHENMFWYRQDPGLGLRLIYFSYDVKMKEKGDIPEGYSVSREKKERFSLILESASTNQTSMYLCASKRTDYNEQFFGPGTRLTVL.

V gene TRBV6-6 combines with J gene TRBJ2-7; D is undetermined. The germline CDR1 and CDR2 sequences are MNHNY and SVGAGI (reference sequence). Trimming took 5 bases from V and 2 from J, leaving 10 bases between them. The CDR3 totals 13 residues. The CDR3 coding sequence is TGTGCCAGCAGTAGACATACGGCCTACGAGCAGTACTTC. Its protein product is CASSRHTAYEQYF.

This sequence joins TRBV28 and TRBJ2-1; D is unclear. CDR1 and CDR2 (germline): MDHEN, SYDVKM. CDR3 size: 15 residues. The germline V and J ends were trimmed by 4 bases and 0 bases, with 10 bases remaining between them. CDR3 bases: TGTGCCAGCAGTTCCCGACCGAGCTCCTACAATGAGCAGTTCTTC. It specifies CASSSRPSSYNEQFF.

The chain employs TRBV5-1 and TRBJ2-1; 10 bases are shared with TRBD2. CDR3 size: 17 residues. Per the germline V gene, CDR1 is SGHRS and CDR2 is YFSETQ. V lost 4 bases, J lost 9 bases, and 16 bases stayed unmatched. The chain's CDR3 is CASSAGTSGKMMGEQFF. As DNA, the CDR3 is TGCGCCAGCAGCGCTGGAACTAGCGGGAAGATGATGGGTGAGCAGTTCTTC.

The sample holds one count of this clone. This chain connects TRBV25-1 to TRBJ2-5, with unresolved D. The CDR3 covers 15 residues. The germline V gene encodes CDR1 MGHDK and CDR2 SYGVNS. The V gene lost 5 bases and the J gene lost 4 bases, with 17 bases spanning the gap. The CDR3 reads CASSPSGGFGETQYF. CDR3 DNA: TGTGCCAGCAGTCCCTCGGGTGGTTTTGGAGAGACCCAGTACTTC.

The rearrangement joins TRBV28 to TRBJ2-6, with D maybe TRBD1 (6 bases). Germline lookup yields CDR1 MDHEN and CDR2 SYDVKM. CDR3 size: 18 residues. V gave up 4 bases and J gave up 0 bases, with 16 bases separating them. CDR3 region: CASSYTGLSNSGANVLTF. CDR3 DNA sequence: TGTGCCAGCAGTTATACAGGGCTATCTAACTCTGGGGCCAACGTCCTGACTTTC.

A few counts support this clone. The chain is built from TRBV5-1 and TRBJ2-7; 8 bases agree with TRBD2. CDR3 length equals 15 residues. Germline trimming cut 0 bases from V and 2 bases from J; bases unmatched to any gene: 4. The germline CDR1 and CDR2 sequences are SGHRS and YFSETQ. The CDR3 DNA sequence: TGCGCCAGCAGCTTGGCCGAGCGGGAGCCCTACGAGCAGTACTTC. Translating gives CASSLAEREPYEQYF.

The CDR3, as DNA: TGTGCCAGCAGGCGGGACCGAACCAGCAATCAGCCCCAGCATTTT. Residues: CASRRDRTSNQPQHF. The chain links TRBV6-5 to TRBJ1-5; a possible D gene is TRBD1 (5 bases). This CDR3 has 15 residues. Germline CDR1 MNHEY, CDR2 SVGAGI. Trimming cost V 6 bases and J 1 base, with 13 bases left between them.

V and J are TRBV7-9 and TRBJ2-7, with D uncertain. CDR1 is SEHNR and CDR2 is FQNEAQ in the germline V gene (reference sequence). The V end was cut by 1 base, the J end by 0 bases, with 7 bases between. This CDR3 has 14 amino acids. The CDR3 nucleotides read TGTGCCAGCAGCTTAGGGGTGAGCTCCTACGAGCAGTACTTC. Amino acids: CASSLGVSSYEQYF. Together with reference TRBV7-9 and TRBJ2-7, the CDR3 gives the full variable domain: DTGVSQNPRHKITKRGQNVTFRCDPISEHNRLYWYRQTLGQGPEFLTYFQNEAQLEKSRLLSDRFSAERPKGSFSTLEIQRTEQGDSAMYLCASSLGVSSYEQYFGPGTRLTVT.

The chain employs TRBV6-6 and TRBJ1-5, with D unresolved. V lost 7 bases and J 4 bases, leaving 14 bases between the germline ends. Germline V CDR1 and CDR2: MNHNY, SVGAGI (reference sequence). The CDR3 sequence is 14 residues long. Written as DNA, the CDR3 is TGTGCCAGCATAGCTTTTCGGAGAAATCAGCCCCAGCATTTT. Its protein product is CASIAFRRNQPQHF.

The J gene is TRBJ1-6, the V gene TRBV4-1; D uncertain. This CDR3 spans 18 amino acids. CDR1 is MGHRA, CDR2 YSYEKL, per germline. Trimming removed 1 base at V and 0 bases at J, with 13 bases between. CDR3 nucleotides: TGCGCCAGCAGCCAAGTTCTCCCAGCACTCTCCTATAATTCACCCCTCCACTTT. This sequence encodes CASSQVLPALSYNSPLHF.

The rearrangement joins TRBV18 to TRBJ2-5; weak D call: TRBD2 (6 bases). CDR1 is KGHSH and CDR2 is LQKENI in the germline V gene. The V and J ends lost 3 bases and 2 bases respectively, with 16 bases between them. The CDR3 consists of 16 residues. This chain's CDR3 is CASSPTSAGTQETQYF. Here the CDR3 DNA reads TGTGCCAGCTCACCTACGTCTGCGGGAACTCAAGAGACCCAGTACTTC.